This T cell receptor (beta chain) appears in the sequencing data of a study of T cell responses to AZD1222 COVID-19 vaccine (dated by TCRdb to about 2021). For the wider study: AZD1222 recipients with second doses at about 4 weeks or about 12 weeks were pooled, because spike-specific TCR depth and breadth did not differ between schedules. Enrollment into the trials was organized by age into subgroups of 18-55, 56-69 and 70-plus years, and those subgroups contained approximately 150, 30 and 60 TCR-sequenced participants, respectively. TCR sequencing covered 230 to 250 trial participants: 200 to 220 given two doses of AZD1222 and 26 given two doses of MenACWY control vaccine.

In regard to this clone: Its cognate antigen has yet to be identified. No base qualities exist here, and no much larger clone lies one base off it.

What the study reported, not specific to this receptor: Vaccine-associated CD4 TCRs spanned the whole spike protein, with dominant responses in regions 160-218 and 743-854. The 56-69-year group was small, and its depth increase did not reach significance, likely because of low power. Most participants were white British and females outnumbered males, and the authors suggested that clonal diversity may have been underestimated. Conclusions about previously exposed vaccinees are limited, since just five to seven AZD1222 recipients were seropositive for SARS-CoV-2 at baseline. A significant rise in spike-specific TCR breadth and depth was observed after two AZD1222 doses relative to day 0 and relative to MenACWY recipients. Because no day 14 peak-response samples were available, the repertoires could be characterized only after the peak T cell response. Reportedly, close to half of the unique spike-specific TCRs recognized epitopes lying outside the regions that are mutated in the B.1.351 and B.1.1.7 variants.

Deletion took 5 bases off V and 4 bases off J, with a span of 6 bases between the germline ends. The CDR3 goes from the cysteine to the phenylalanine over 12 residues. Only the CDR3 part of the read is kept: 36 bases, read in frame from the first base. CDR1 MNHEY and CDR2 SVGEGT are derived from the germline V gene. The CDR3 regions of human TCRbeta chains were subjected to immunosequencing. In the source study's methods: TCRs in the repertoires were matched against a reference library of SARS-CoV-2-specific TCRs that had been generated with the MIRA antigen-specificity platform. Breadth was defined as the fraction of unique TCRs that were SARS-CoV-2-associated, and depth was defined as the fraction of total T cells that were SARS-CoV-2-associated. Using the MIRA data, every spike-specific TCR was mapped to the spike region that the TCR reacted to and assigned to either a CD4 or a CD8 class. Log10-transformed breadth and depth values were compared by one-way ANOVA with Sidak's multiple comparisons tests. In its TCRdb copy, this immuneACCESS table keeps in-frame sequences only and misses some clones. Where compared with another copy, unresolved V genes explain less than half of these, and the others have no known cause. V, J and clone size derive from that table, while D and trimming were established from the DNA sequence. This sample comprises approximately 100,000 clones, around 84% of them detected only once. The top ten clones comprise 1.2% to 1.5% of the sample.

The meaning of the sample's time point label: baseline before first vaccination. Vaccinee samples were obtained from the UK trials COV001 and COV002, which included a single-blind randomized controlled phase 2/3 trial of AZD1222 (ChAdOx1 nCoV-19) in healthy adults. For TCRbeta chain sequencing, PBMC samples were collected from trial participants at day 0 and at day 28 after the second dose. In this chain, TRBV6-2 or TRBV6-3 is recombined with TRBJ1-5; the D gene is not confidently resolved. The source material was peripheral blood, sampled on day 0 of AZD1222 vaccination. The clonotype comes from an adult in good health. CDR3 protein: CASSRPNQPQHF. The DNA sequence reads TGTGCCAGCAGTCGACCTAATCAGCCCCAGCATTTT.